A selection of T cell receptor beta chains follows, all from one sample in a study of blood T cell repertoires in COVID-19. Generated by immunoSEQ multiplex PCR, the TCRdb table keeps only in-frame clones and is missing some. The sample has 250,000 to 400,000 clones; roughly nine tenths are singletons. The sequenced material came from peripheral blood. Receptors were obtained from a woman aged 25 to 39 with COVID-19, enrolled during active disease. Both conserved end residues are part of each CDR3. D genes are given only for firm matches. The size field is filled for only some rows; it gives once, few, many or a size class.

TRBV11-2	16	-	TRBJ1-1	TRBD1	TGTGCCAGCAGCTTAGGGCCGGACAGGGGGAACACTGAAGCTTTCTTT	CASSLGPDRGNTEAFF
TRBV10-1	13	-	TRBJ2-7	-	TGCGCCACCGGGGGGCCCGGGGGGAACGAGCAGTACTTC	CATGGPGGNEQYF
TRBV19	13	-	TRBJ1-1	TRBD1	TGTGCCACGGCACAGGGGGCGAACACTGAAGCTTTCTTT	CATAQGANTEAFF
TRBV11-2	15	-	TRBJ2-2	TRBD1	TGTGCCAGCAGTTGGACAGGCACGAACACCGGGGAGCTGTTTTTT	CASSWTGTNTGELFF
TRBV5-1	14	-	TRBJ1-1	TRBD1	TGCGCCAGCAGCTCAGTCGGGACAGGAAGGGAAGCTTTCTTT	CASSSVGTGREAFF
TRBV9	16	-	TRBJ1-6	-	TGTGCCAGCTGCAGAGGGTCTTGCAAGGATTATTCACCCCTCCACTTT	CASCRGSCKDYSPLHF
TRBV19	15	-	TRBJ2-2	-	TGTGCCAGTAGTATAGCAGGGGTAAAAACCGGGGAGCTGTTTTTT	CASSIAGVKTGELFF
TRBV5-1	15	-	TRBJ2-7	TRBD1	TGCGCCAGCAGCTTGGCTGGGGACAGGGCGGACGAGCAGTACTTC	CASSLAGDRADEQYF
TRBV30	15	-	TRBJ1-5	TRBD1	TGTGCCTGGAGTGCGACAGGGGGTAGCAATCAGCCCCAGCATTTT	CAWSATGGSNQPQHF
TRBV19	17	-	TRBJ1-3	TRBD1	TGTGCCAGCGGTGGGACAGGGTGGATGGATTCTGGAAACACCATATATTTT	CASGGTGWMDSGNTIYF
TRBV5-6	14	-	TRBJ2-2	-	TGTGCCAGCAGCTTTCTTTCGTACACCGGGGAGCTGTTTTTT	CASSFLSYTGELFF
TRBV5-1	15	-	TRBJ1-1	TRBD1	TGCGCCAGCAGCCCTGGGACAGCTCCGAACACTGAAGCTTTCTTT	CASSPGTAPNTEAFF
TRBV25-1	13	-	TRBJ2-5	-	TGTGCCAGCAGTGAGGACAGCGAAGAGACCCAGTACTTC	CASSEDSEETQYF
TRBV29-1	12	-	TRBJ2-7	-	TGCAGCGTTACTTGGGGGGACCACGAGCAGTACTTC	CSVTWGDHEQYF
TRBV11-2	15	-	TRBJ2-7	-	TGTGCCAGCAGAGGCCTCCGGGTCAAGCCCTACGAGCAGTACTTC	CASRGLRVKPYEQYF
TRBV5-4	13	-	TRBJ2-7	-	TGTGCCACTGAGGACAGTAACTCCTACGAGCAGTACTTC	CATEDSNSYEQYF
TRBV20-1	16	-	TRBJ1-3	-	TGCAGTGCTAGTGTTGGTAAACAGGGCCCTGGAAACACCATATATTTT	CSASVGKQGPGNTIYF
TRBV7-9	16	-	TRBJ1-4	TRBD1	TGTGCCAGCAGCTCGTGGACAGGGGGCTTTAGTGAAAAACTGTTTTTT	CASSSWTGGFSEKLFF
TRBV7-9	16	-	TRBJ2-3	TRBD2	TGTGCCAGCAGCTTATTAGCGGGAGGGAGCACAGATACGCAGTATTTT	CASSLLAGGSTDTQYF
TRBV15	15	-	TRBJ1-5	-	TGTGCCACCAGCGGGGGGGTGATTGACAATCAGCCCCAGCATTTT	CATSGGVIDNQPQHF
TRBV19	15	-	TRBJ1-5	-	TGTGCCAGTAGTCTAGAACTTGGGGCGGCTCAGCCCCAGCATTTT	CASSLELGAAQPQHF
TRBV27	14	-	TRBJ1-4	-	TGTGCCAGCAGGAAACAGGGAGCGGATGAAAAACTGTTTTTT	CASRKQGADEKLFF
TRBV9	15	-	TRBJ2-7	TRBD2	TGTGCCAGCAGCGAGGGACTAGCGGTTTCCTACGAGCAGTACTTC	CASSEGLAVSYEQYF
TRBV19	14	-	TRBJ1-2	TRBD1	TGTGCCAGTAGTATCGGGACAGCGATTGTAGGCTACACCTTC	CASSIGTAIVGYTF
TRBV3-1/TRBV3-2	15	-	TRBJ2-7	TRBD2	TGTGCCAGCAGCCAGTACCTAGCGGGAGCGTACGAGCAGTACTTC	CASSQYLAGAYEQYF
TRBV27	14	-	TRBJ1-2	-	TGTGCCAGCAGAGTAAACCAGGCCTCCTCTGGCTACACCTTC	CASRVNQASSGYTF
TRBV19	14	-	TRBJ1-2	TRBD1	TGTGCCAGTAGTACGACAGGGACTAACTATGGCTACACCTTC	CASSTTGTNYGYTF
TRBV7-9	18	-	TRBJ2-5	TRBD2	TGTGCCAGCAGCTTGGCCGGACTAGCGGGAGCGCGGGGAGAGACCCAGTACTTC	CASSLAGLAGARGETQYF
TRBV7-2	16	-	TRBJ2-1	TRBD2	TGTGCCAGCAGCTTAGCCGGGACTAGCCGTAGGAATGAGCAGTTCTTC	CASSLAGTSRRNEQFF
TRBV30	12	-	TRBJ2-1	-	TGTGCCTGGAGGCGACAGTACAATGAGCAGTTCTTC	CAWRRQYNEQFF
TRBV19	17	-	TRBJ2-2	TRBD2	TGTGCCAGTACCCCCGGGAGGGTAGCGGGAGTCACCGGGGAGCTGTTTTTT	CASTPGRVAGVTGELFF
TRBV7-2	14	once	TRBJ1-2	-	TGTGCCAGCAGCTTAGAAGCGCCTCTATATGGCTACACCTTC	CASSLEAPLYGYTF
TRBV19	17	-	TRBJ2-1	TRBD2	TGTGCCAGTAGTAGACTATCACTAGCGGGAGGGCCCAATGAGCAGTTCTTC	CASSRLSLAGGPNEQFF
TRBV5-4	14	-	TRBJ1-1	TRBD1	TGTGCCAGCAGCCCACAGGGGGCTAGTACTGAAGCTTTCTTT	CASSPQGASTEAFF
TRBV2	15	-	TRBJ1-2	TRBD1	TGTGCCAGCATAGAGCAGGGACAGGGGAGCTATGGCTACACCTTC	CASIEQGQGSYGYTF
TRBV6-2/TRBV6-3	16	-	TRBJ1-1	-	TGTGCCAGCAGTTACGGAAGGGGTCAGGGGAAGACTGAAGCTTTCTTT	CASSYGRGQGKTEAFF
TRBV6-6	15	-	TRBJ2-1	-	TGTGCCAGCAGTTGGAGTAGAGGTTCCTACAATGAGCAGTTCTTC	CASSWSRGSYNEQFF
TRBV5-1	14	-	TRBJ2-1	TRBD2	TGCGCCAGCAGCACGCAAGCGGGAGGCGCGGAGGAGTTCTTC	CASSTQAGGAEEFF
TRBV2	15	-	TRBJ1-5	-	TGTGCCAGCAGTGAACAGACAGATAGCAGTCAGCCCCAGCATTTT	CASSEQTDSSQPQHF
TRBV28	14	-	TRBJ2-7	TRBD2	TGTGCCAGCAGTTTCCCTAGCGGGAGAAACGAGCAGTACTTC	CASSFPSGRNEQYF
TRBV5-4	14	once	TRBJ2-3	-	TGTGCCAGCAGCCAAGCAGAGGCCGGCGATACGCAGTATTTT	CASSQAEAGDTQYF
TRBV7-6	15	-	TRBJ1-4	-	TGTGCCAGCAGCTTAAATAGCGGGGCGTCTGAAAAACTGTTTTTT	CASSLNSGASEKLFF
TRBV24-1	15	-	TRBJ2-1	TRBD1	TGTGCCACCAGCGATAATGGACAGGGTAACAATGAGCAGTTCTTC	CATSDNGQGNNEQFF
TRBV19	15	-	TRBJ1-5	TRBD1	TGTGCCAGTAGTATATTGACAGGGGGCGGTCAGCCCCAGCATTTT	CASSILTGGGQPQHF
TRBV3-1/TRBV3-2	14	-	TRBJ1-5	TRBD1	TGTGCCAGCAGCGACAGGGGGCGAAATCAGCCCCAGCATTTT	CASSDRGRNQPQHF